This passage covers 24 T cell receptor beta chains from one sample sequenced in a study of post-analysis software for immune sequencing data. The study, taken as a whole, reports: Four to six TRBV segments were more frequent in patients than controls; TRBV5-6, TRBV5-1 and TRBV20-1 belonged to this group.

Unique-molecular-identifier-tagged TCR beta cDNA libraries were used. TCRdb reanalysed the PCR reads using MiXCR and keeps one entry per CDR3 protein. There are hundreds of thousands of distinct CDR3 sequences in the sample; roughly 46% occur only once, and 12% lies in the top ten. These TCRs' antigens remain unknown. Source material: blood. All receptors derive from a girl aged 5-17 years with multiple sclerosis.

This clonotype was detected only a few times. V and J are TRBV5-8 and TRBJ2-5; TRBD1 might be the D (6 bases). V lost 5 bases to trimming and J lost 5 bases, with 19 bases between them. This CDR3 has 15 amino acids. The germline V gene encodes CDR1 SGHTS and CDR2 YDEGEE. The CDR3 loop reads CASRFRTVISETQYF. The DNA for the CDR3 is TGTGCCAGCAGATTTCGGACAGTTATTTCGGAGACCCAGTACTTC.

In its sample, this clonotype was seen a few times. The chain employs TRBV27 and TRBJ1-1, with D possibly TRBD1 on 6 matching bases. The CDR3 is 16 residues long. The germline V gene encodes CDR1 MNHEY and CDR2 SMNVEV (reference sequence). V dropped 4 bases and J dropped 4 bases, with 19 bases sitting between them. CDR3: CASSWFWGRQGTEAFF. The DNA of the CDR3 is TGTGCCAGCAGTTGGTTCTGGGGGCGGCAGGGCACTGAAGCTTTCTTT.

This clonotype has just a few counts. The chain joins TRBV7-2 to TRBJ2-7; the match to TRBD2 covers 9 bases. J was trimmed by 2 bases and V by 4 bases; bases with no gene match: 3. There are 14 residues in the CDR3. Germline V gene data show CDR1 as SGHTA and CDR2 as FQGNSA. CDR3 in DNA: TGTGCCAGCAGCTCTAGCGGGGTAACCTACGAGCAGTACTTC. Protein: CASSSSGVTYEQYF.

This clonotype was counted a single time. The chain joins TRBV4-1 to TRBJ2-2; D unresolved. The CDR3 runs 12 residues. Germline CDR1 MGHRA, CDR2 YSYEKL. V was shortened by 7 bases and J by 6 bases, with 9 bases between the two germline ends. CDR3 DNA: TGCGCCAGCAACGAAGGTCCCGGGGAGCTGTTTTTT. Encoded protein: CASNEGPGELFF.

This chain connects TRBV6-1 to TRBJ2-7; 7 bases line up with TRBD2. CDR1 and CDR2 from the germline V gene are MNHNS and SASEGT. The V segment lost 2 bases and the J segment 2 bases; nucleotides outside the gene matches: 9. The CDR3 has 16 residues. CDR3 residues: CASSEFSREEAYEQYF. The CDR3 bases are TGTGCCAGCAGTGAATTCAGCCGGGAGGAGGCCTACGAGCAGTACTTC.

In its sample, this clonotype was seen once. The V and J genes are TRBV30 and TRBJ2-4; 7 nucleotides agree with TRBD1. The J call could be wrong; TRBJ2-5 is a better fit for the DNA end. Germline values: CDR1 GTSNPN, CDR2 SVGIG (reference sequence). CDR3 length equals 15 residues. CDR3 coding DNA: TGTGCCTGGAGTGAAGGACAGGCCTTCTCCGAGACCCAGTACTTC. This gives the protein CAWSEGQAFSETQYF.

The CDR3 reads CAISMDRGNTEAFF. The CDR3 DNA reads as TGTGCCATCAGTATGGACAGGGGCAACACTGAAGCTTTCTTT. The chain couples TRBV10-3 to TRBJ1-1; 9 nucleotides agree with TRBD1. Looked up from germline, CDR1 is ENHRY and CDR2 is SYGVKD. The CDR3 is 14 residues long. J gave up 2 bases and V 5 bases, and 3 bases lay outside the gene matches.

This sequence joins TRBV12-3 or TRBV12-4 and TRBJ1-1; D unresolved. The ends were cut back, 4 bases at V and 1 base at J, with 7 bases in the middle. The CDR3 is made up of 13 amino acids. In DNA form, the CDR3 reads TGTGCCAGCAGTTCGGTACAGAACACTGAAGCTTTCTTT. Its translation: CASSSVQNTEAFF.

This clonotype was observed a few times. This sequence joins TRBV29-1 and TRBJ2-7; 8 nucleotides match TRBD2. In germline, CDR1 is SQVTM, CDR2 ANQGSEA. V was pared by 6 bases and J by 3 bases, with 10 bases of the junction left unmatched. CDR3 length: 14 amino acids. Written as DNA, the CDR3 is TGCAGCGTCGCCGGGAGGGTAGGTGGCTACGAGCAGTACTTC. Translated: CSVAGRVGGYEQYF.

The gene calls are TRBV5-1 and TRBJ1-4; D remains ambiguous. V was cut by 0 bases and J by 8 bases, with 8 bases left in between. The CDR3 length is 13 residues. Germline V gene data show CDR1 as SGHRS and CDR2 as YFSETQ. CDR3 loop: CASSLVGPEKLFF. In DNA, the CDR3 is TGCGCCAGCAGCTTGGTCGGTCCGGAAAAACTGTTTTTT.

The table lists this clonotype with many counts. The junction does not match germline at one end; this may be a read error. This sequence joins TRBV5-1 and TRBJ2-1, with TRBD2 matching over 9 bases. From germline, CDR1 is SGHRS and CDR2 YFSETQ. The CDR3 is made up of 15 amino acids. CDR3 bases: TGTGCCAGCAGTTTAGCGGGAGAGTCCTACAATGAGCAGTTCTTC. It specifies CASSLAGESYNEQFF.

The chain recombines TRBV20-1 with TRBJ1-5, with 9 bases matching TRBD1. The germline gives CDR1 DFQATT, CDR2 SNEGSKA (reference sequence). CDR3 size: 20 residues. J gave up 4 bases and V 0 bases, and 19 bases lay outside the gene matches. CDR3 coding DNA: TGCAGTGCTAGAGATCTCAGGGGACAGGGTAGATTCGGGCCTAATCAGCCCCAGCATTTT. Translated, it gives CSARDLRGQGRFGPNQPQHF.

This clonotype has a handful of counts. The rearrangement links TRBV29-1 to TRBJ2-7; 9 nucleotides line up with TRBD2. Germline CDR1 is SQVTM and CDR2 is ANQGSEA. V lost 4 bases, J lost 2 bases, and 3 bases stayed unmatched. This CDR3 comprises 13 residues. CDR3 coding DNA: TGCAGCGTTGCGGCGGGAGGGCCCTACGAGCAGTACTTC. Translated, it gives CSVAAGGPYEQYF.

The chain carries TRBV21-1 and TRBJ2-1. TRBV21-1 corresponds to a pseudogene. The CDR3 consists of 11 residues. CDR3 sequence: CASSNDNEQFF. The CDR3 DNA sequence: TGTGCCAGCAGCAACGACAATGAGCAGTTCTTC.

The rearrangement uses TRBV5-1 and TRBJ1-2; tentative D call: TRBD1 (6 bases). Germline loops: CDR1 SGHRS, CDR2 YFSETQ. The CDR3 sequence is 16 residues long. The V end was cut by 1 base, the J end by 5 bases, with 18 bases between. The CDR3 here is CASSLNGEGGIYGYTF. CDR3 DNA sequence: TGCGCCAGCAGCTTGAACGGGGAAGGGGGGATTTATGGCTACACCTTC.

The genes are TRBV6-2 or TRBV6-3 and TRBJ2-7; 7 nucleotides line up with TRBD1. CDR3 length: 16 residues. CDR1 and CDR2 (germline): MNHEY, SVGEGT. V was clipped by 4 bases and J by 4 bases; unmatched bases: 13. CDR3 amino acids: CASSSRTQGLRYEQYF. The CDR3 DNA reads TGTGCCAGCAGTTCAAGGACACAGGGGCTTCGGTACGAGCAGTACTTC.

The chain joins TRBV6-5 to TRBJ1-1, with D tentatively TRBD1 (5 bases). Trimming shortened V by 4 bases and J by 5 bases, and 26 bases separated the two germline ends. Per germline, CDR1 MNHEY and CDR2 SVGAGI. The CDR3 is 18 amino acids. CDR3 sequence reads: CASSWGRAGLARRTEAFF. The CDR3 DNA is TGTGCCAGCAGTTGGGGCCGGGCAGGGCTCGCGCGTAGAACTGAAGCTTTCTTT.

This clonotype was counted between two and nine times. V is TRBV2 and J is TRBJ2-7, with TRBD1 matching over 11 bases. The CDR3 extends over 14 amino acids. With V trimmed by 3 bases and J by 2 bases, 0 bases remained unmatched. The germline V gene encodes CDR1 SNHLY and CDR2 FYNNEI. The DNA of the CDR3 is TGTGCCAGCAGTGAGGACAGGGGGCCCTACGAGCAGTACTTC. Translation: CASSEDRGPYEQYF.

The chain uses TRBV28 and TRBJ1-6; possibly TRBD1 for D (6 bases). V was clipped by 5 bases and J by 6 bases, with 20 bases between them. The CDR3 has 17 residues. In germline, CDR1 is MDHEN, CDR2 SYDVKM. CDR3 sequence: CASSRGDRDTLNSPLHF. DNA for the CDR3: TGTGCCAGCAGTCGAGGGGATCGGGACACCCTTAATTCACCCCTCCACTTT.

This clonotype came up many times. The chain is built from TRBV10-2 and TRBJ2-7, with no clear D. There are 11 residues in the CDR3. Trimming took off 3 bases at V and 6 bases at J, with 6 bases between the two ends. The germline V gene has CDR1 WSHSY and CDR2 SAAADI. In nucleotides, the CDR3 is TGCGCCAGCAGTGATTTGGCCGAGCAGTACTTC. Protein product: CASSDLAEQYF.

This chain connects TRBV29-1 to TRBJ2-7, with D perhaps TRBD2 (6 bases). This CDR3 has 14 amino acids. Trimming left V 5 bases short and J 3 bases short, with 17 bases between. The germline gives CDR1 SQVTM, CDR2 ANQGSEA. The CDR3 DNA sequence: TGCAGCGTTATATCCCCGGACTATTTCTACGAGCAGTACTTC. Translation: CSVISPDYFYEQYF.

The rearrangement links TRBV28 to TRBJ2-3; 8 nucleotides line up with TRBD2. The germline gives CDR1 MDHEN, CDR2 SYDVKM. Trimming took 3 bases from V and 2 from J; bases not matched to a gene: 16. CDR3 length equals 19 residues. In nucleotides, the CDR3 is TGTGCCAGCAGTTTTGGGGCAGGAGCGGGAGAGGAGGACACAGATACGCAGTATTTT. This codes for CASSFGAGAGEEDTDTQYF.

The rearrangement joins TRBV5-1 to TRBJ1-1, with TRBD1 matching 9 bases. V shed 3 bases and J 0 bases; nucleotides not matched to a gene: 3. Germline V lookup: CDR1 SGHRS, CDR2 YFSETQ. This CDR3 contains 15 residues. CDR3 sequence: CASSWTGELNTEAFF. The CDR3 DNA reads as TGCGCCAGCAGCTGGACAGGGGAATTGAACACTGAAGCTTTCTTT.

This clonotype was detected only once. The chain recombines TRBV7-9 with TRBJ1-1; TRBD1 agrees at 7 bases. Germline-derived CDR1 and CDR2 are SEHNR and FQNEAQ (reference sequence). The CDR3 is 17 amino acids. The V and J ends lost 6 bases and 3 bases, in that order; junction bases with no gene match: 16. The CDR3 protein is CASRSPGGLTADTEAFF. The CDR3 nucleotides are TGTGCCAGCAGATCCCCAGGGGGGCTCACCGCAGACACTGAAGCTTTCTTT.